A selection of T cell receptor beta chains follows, all from one sample in a study of PD-1 blockade in classical Hodgkin lymphoma. Only in-frame clones appear in the TCRdb table, and some are missing; sequencing was by immunoSEQ multiplex PCR. Of about 30,000 clones in the sample, roughly 90% were seen once. The sequenced sample consisted of peripheral blood mononuclear cells (PBMCs). The receptors were gathered from a human donor with classical Hodgkin lymphoma. CDR3s include the opening cysteine and the closing phenylalanine or tryptophan. Each record gives: J gene, D gene, clone size, V gene, CDR3 DNA, CDR3 protein. D genes are given only for firm matches. Only some rows state a clone size, as once, few, many or a class for expanded clones.

J: TRBJ1-2; D: TRBD1; size: NA; V: TRBV10-1; DNA: TGCGCCAGCAGCTATATGGGACAGCGCCTCAGTGGCTACACCTTC; CDR3: CASSYMGQRLSGYTF
J: TRBJ2-1; D: NA; size: NA; V: TRBV7-9; DNA: TGTGCCAGCAGCCCAAGCGGCAATGAGCAGTTCTTC; CDR3: CASSPSGNEQFF
J: TRBJ2-7; D: NA; size: NA; V: TRBV5-1; DNA: TGCGCCAGCAGCTTGGGTCAGGTCGCCCCTGGCGAGCAGTACTTC; CDR3: CASSLGQVAPGEQYF
J: TRBJ1-1; D: NA; size: NA; V: TRBV2; DNA: TGTGCCAGCAGTGAAATGGGGGGCACTGAAGCTTTCTTT; CDR3: CASSEMGGTEAFF
J: TRBJ2-7; D: NA; size: NA; V: TRBV7-6; DNA: TGTGCCAGCAGCTTAGGGGCACAGGGTGCGGACGAGCAGTACTTC; CDR3: CASSLGAQGADEQYF
J: TRBJ2-3; D: NA; size: NA; V: TRBV27; DNA: TGTGCCAGCAGTTCCGATCTGAAAGATACGCAGTATTTT; CDR3: CASSSDLKDTQYF
J: TRBJ2-1; D: NA; size: NA; V: TRBV5-1; DNA: TGCGCCAGCAGCAGGGAGGGACATATCTACAATGAGCAGTTCTTC; CDR3: CASSREGHIYNEQFF
J: TRBJ1-5; D: TRBD1; size: NA; V: TRBV7-6; DNA: TGTGCCAGCAGCCCGACGCGACAGGGCCCCAGGGGGGGGCCCCAGCATTTT; CDR3: CASSPTRQGPRGGPQHF
J: TRBJ1-2; D: NA; size: NA; V: TRBV18; DNA: TGTGCCAGCTCACTCGACAGGACCGACTACACCTTC; CDR3: CASSLDRTDYTF
J: TRBJ2-3; D: NA; size: NA; V: TRBV19; DNA: TGTGCCAGTAGTACTCTAGGAGATACGCAGTATTTT; CDR3: CASSTLGDTQYF
J: TRBJ1-2; D: TRBD1; size: NA; V: TRBV28; DNA: TGTGCCAGCAGTTTACCACAGGGGGCTCTCTATGGCTACACCTTC; CDR3: CASSLPQGALYGYTF
J: TRBJ2-7; D: TRBD1; size: NA; V: TRBV5-5; DNA: TGTGCCAGCAGCTTTGGGGACAGAGGGTTCTACGAGCAGTACTTC; CDR3: CASSFGDRGFYEQYF
J: TRBJ2-3; D: TRBD2; size: NA; V: TRBV11-3; DNA: TGTGCCAGCAGCCGAGGGACTAGCGGGAGCACAGATACGCAGTATTTT; CDR3: CASSRGTSGSTDTQYF
J: TRBJ2-3; D: TRBD2; size: NA; V: TRBV5-1; DNA: TGCGCCAGCAGCCCTGGTGGCGGGAGGAGTCACACAGATACGCAGTATTTT; CDR3: CASSPGGGRSHTDTQYF
J: TRBJ2-7; D: TRBD1; size: NA; V: TRBV5-1; DNA: TGCGCCAGCAGCCCTGGACAGGGAAGAGCCTACGAGCAGTACTTC; CDR3: CASSPGQGRAYEQYF
J: TRBJ2-7; D: TRBD1; size: NA; V: TRBV19; DNA: TGTGCCAGTAGTTCCGGGACAGGGGGAAGGGGGTACGAGCAGTACTTC; CDR3: CASSSGTGGRGYEQYF
J: TRBJ2-1; D: NA; size: NA; V: TRBV25-1; DNA: TGTGCCAGCAGTGAAATCCCTAGGGGCTCCTACAATGAGCAGTTCTTC; CDR3: CASSEIPRGSYNEQFF
J: TRBJ1-2; D: TRBD1; size: NA; V: TRBV6-5; DNA: TGTGCCAGCAGTTTGGACAGGGAAGATGGCTACACCTTC; CDR3: CASSLDREDGYTF
J: TRBJ2-7; D: NA; size: NA; V: TRBV11-1; DNA: TGTGCCAGCAGCTTTTCCGGCATCCAAGAGGCCGAGCAGTACTTC; CDR3: CASSFSGIQEAEQYF
J: TRBJ2-7; D: TRBD2; size: NA; V: TRBV29-1; DNA: TGCAGCGCGGGACTAGCGAAGTACGAGCAGTACTTC; CDR3: CSAGLAKYEQYF
J: TRBJ2-1; D: NA; size: once; V: TRBV18; DNA: TGTGCCAGCTCGCCCAAATTGTACTCCTACAATGAGCAGTTCTTC; CDR3: CASSPKLYSYNEQFF
J: TRBJ2-7; D: TRBD2; size: NA; V: TRBV7-6; DNA: TGTGCCAGCAGCTTGACTAGCGGGTCCTCCTACGAGCAGTACTTC; CDR3: CASSLTSGSSYEQYF
J: TRBJ2-1; D: NA; size: NA; V: TRBV27; DNA: TGTGCCAGCAGTTTATCGCCCCAAGTTGAGCAGTTCTTC; CDR3: CASSLSPQVEQFF
J: TRBJ2-5; D: TRBD1; size: NA; V: TRBV7-2; DNA: TGTGCCAGCAGCTTAGTGACCGGACAGGGGTGGGAGACCCAGTACTTC; CDR3: CASSLVTGQGWETQYF
J: TRBJ2-7; D: TRBD1; size: NA; V: TRBV15; DNA: TGTGCCACCAGCAGAGGGGACAGTGTGAGCTCCTACGAGCAGTACTTC; CDR3: CATSRGDSVSSYEQYF
J: TRBJ2-3; D: TRBD2; size: NA; V: TRBV11-2; DNA: TGTGCCAGCAGCTTAGATGGGGTAGCGGGAGATACGCAGTATTTT; CDR3: CASSLDGVAGDTQYF
J: TRBJ2-7; D: TRBD1; size: NA; V: TRBV27; DNA: TGTGCCAGCAGTTTATCTTCCGGGACAGGGCGCGAGCAGTACTTC; CDR3: CASSLSSGTGREQYF
J: TRBJ2-7; D: TRBD2; size: NA; V: TRBV5-1; DNA: TGCGCCAGCAGCTTGGAACTAGCGGGAGCCTACGAGCAGTACTTC; CDR3: CASSLELAGAYEQYF
J: TRBJ2-7; D: NA; size: NA; V: TRBV18; DNA: TGTGCCAGCTCACCAGGGACCCAACACGAGCAGTACTTC; CDR3: CASSPGTQHEQYF
J: TRBJ2-7; D: TRBD1; size: NA; V: TRBV19; DNA: TGTGCCAGTAGGGAGACAGGGGGCCCCTACGAGCAGTACTTC; CDR3: CASRETGGPYEQYF
J: TRBJ1-5; D: TRBD1; size: NA; V: TRBV5-6; DNA: TGTGCCAGCAGCCACAGGGGTAGCAGCAATCAGCCCCAGCATTTT; CDR3: CASSHRGSSNQPQHF
J: TRBJ2-5; D: TRBD1; size: NA; V: TRBV7-9; DNA: TGTGCCAGCAGAGCCGGGACAGGGGCCTTCCAAGAGACCCAGTACTTC; CDR3: CASRAGTGAFQETQYF
J: TRBJ2-7; D: NA; size: NA; V: TRBV4-3; DNA: TGCGCCAGCAGCCAAGAGGTAACCGTGGGCTATTACGAGCAGTACTTC; CDR3: CASSQEVTVGYYEQYF
J: TRBJ1-5; D: TRBD1; size: NA; V: TRBV6-6; DNA: TGTGCCAGCAGTACCGACAGGGGGTATCAGCCCCAGCATTTT; CDR3: CASSTDRGYQPQHF
J: TRBJ2-3; D: NA; size: once; V: TRBV5-4; DNA: TGTGCCAGCAGCTTGGACCACACAGATACGCAGTATTTT; CDR3: CASSLDHTDTQYF
J: TRBJ2-2; D: TRBD2; size: NA; V: TRBV10-2; DNA: TGCGCCAGCAGGGGACTAGCGGTTAGGACCGGGGAGCTGTTTTTT; CDR3: CASRGLAVRTGELFF
J: TRBJ2-3; D: NA; size: NA; V: TRBV6-1; DNA: TGTGCCAGCAGTGAAGTCGCGGATACTAGCACAGATACGCAGTATTTT; CDR3: CASSEVADTSTDTQYF